One sample yielded the 28 T cell receptor beta chains listed below, sequenced in a study of blood T cell repertoires in COVID-19. The data were produced by immunoSEQ multiplex PCR, yet TCRdb's version contains in-frame clones alone and is incomplete. Here the sample spans around 220,000 clones, roughly three quarters being singletons. The sample was peripheral blood. All receptors come from a woman aged 40 to 55 with active or convalescent COVID-19.

The chain carries TRBV30 and TRBJ1-6, with D hard to call. Germline lookup yields CDR1 GTSNPN and CDR2 SVGIG (reference sequence). This CDR3 is built from 14 residues. The CDR3 loop reads CGLQPVSNNSPLHF. CDR3 DNA sequence: TGTGGGTTACAACCAGTTTCAAATAATTCACCCCTCCACTTT.

The gene calls are TRBV3-1 (or the pseudogene TRBV3-2) and TRBJ1-2, with 10 bases that match TRBD1. Germline loops: CDR1 LGHDT, CDR2 YNNKEL (reference sequence). The CDR3 extends over 15 amino acids. The V gene end was trimmed by 6 bases and the J gene end by 5 bases; junction bases not matched to a gene: 9. The CDR3 DNA reads TGTGCCAGCAGACCAACCGGGACAGGGGAATATGGCTACACCTTC. Residues: CASRPTGTGEYGYTF.

The chain recombines TRBV19 with TRBJ1-3; D is unresolved. The CDR3 totals 14 residues. The germline gives CDR1 LNHDA, CDR2 SQIVND (reference sequence). V lost 7 bases and J lost 1, with 11 bases in between. CDR3 DNA sequence: TGTGCCAGTACCGACATCCTATCTGGAAACACCATATATTTT. This gives the protein CASTDILSGNTIYF.

This chain uses TRBV28 with TRBJ1-1; 8 bases are shared with TRBD1. J gave up 4 bases and V 3 bases, and 7 bases lay outside the gene matches. Germline lookup yields CDR1 MDHEN and CDR2 SYDVKM. CDR3 length: 15 amino acids. CDR3 in amino acids: CASSLSGGERTEAFF. The CDR3 coding sequence is TGTGCCAGCAGTTTGTCAGGGGGCGAGCGCACTGAAGCTTTCTTT.

V and J are TRBV7-9 and TRBJ2-1; TRBD1 might be the D (5 bases). Trimming cost V 1 base and J 3 bases, with 10 bases left between them. The CDR3 sequence is 15 residues long. Germline CDR1 is SEHNR and CDR2 is FQNEAQ (reference sequence). The CDR3 region is CASSLGIRDYNEQFF. In nucleotides, the CDR3 is TGTGCCAGCAGCTTAGGCATCAGGGACTACAATGAGCAGTTCTTC.

The chain joins TRBV7-9 to TRBJ1-2; 8 nucleotides agree with TRBD1. The CDR3 consists of 13 residues. Germline lookup yields CDR1 SEHNR and CDR2 FQNEAQ (reference sequence). Trimming at V came to 5 bases and at J to 6 bases, leaving 5 bases not matched to a gene. The CDR3 nucleotides are TGTGCCAGCAGCGGACAGGGAAGCAATGGCTACACCTTC. Residues: CASSGQGSNGYTF. Variable domain in full (rest from reference TRBV7-9 and TRBJ1-2): DTGVSQNPRHKITKRGQNVTFRCDPISEHNRLYWYRQTLGQGPEFLTYFQNEAQLEKSRLLSDRFSAERPKGSFSTLEIQRTEQGDSAMYLCASSGQGSNGYTFGSGTRLTVV.

CDR3 sequence: CASSYGQGGLYGYTF. The CDR3 region has the DNA TGTGCCAGCAGCTACGGACAGGGGGGACTTTATGGCTACACCTTC. The rearrangement joins TRBV7-9 to TRBJ1-2; 10 bases align to TRBD1. From germline, CDR1 is SEHNR and CDR2 FQNEAQ (reference sequence). J was trimmed by 5 bases and V by 4 bases; bases with no gene match: 7. CDR3 length equals 15 residues.

This clone has just a few counts. The chain carries TRBV5-6 and TRBJ2-1; D perhaps matches TRBD2 (5 bases). Trimming shortened V by 2 bases and J by 4 bases, and 16 bases separated the two germline ends. The CDR3 extends over 16 amino acids. Germline values: CDR1 SGHDT, CDR2 YYEEEE. Written as DNA, the CDR3 is TGTGCCAGCAGCTTTGATCGGGGTCAGGTATACAATGAGCAGTTCTTC. Translating it yields CASSFDRGQVYNEQFF.

This rearrangement joins TRBV6-4 to TRBJ1-5; D may be TRBD1 (6 bases). The V gene's germline CDR1 is MRHNA and CDR2 SNTAGT. V dropped 3 bases and J dropped 2 bases, with 8 bases sitting between them. The CDR3 is 14 residues long. This CDR3 is CASSEQGGNQPQHF. CDR3 nucleotide sequence: TGTGCCAGCAGTGAACAGGGCGGCAATCAGCCCCAGCATTTT.

The rearrangement links TRBV10-2 to TRBJ1-5, with D uncertain. The V end was cut by 6 bases, the J end by 6 bases, with 9 bases between. The CDR3 covers 12 residues. Germline V gene sequence: CDR1 WSHSY, CDR2 SAAADI. The CDR3 coding sequence is TGCGCCAGCAGACTCGAGGGTCAGCCCCAGCATTTT. Protein: CASRLEGQPQHF.

J is TRBJ1-4 and V is TRBV30; D perhaps matches TRBD1 (6 bases). The V gene's germline CDR1 is GTSNPN and CDR2 SVGIG (reference sequence). V lost 1 base and J lost 11, with 17 bases in between. This CDR3 comprises 14 residues. DNA for the CDR3: TGTGCCTGGAGTGGGGCAGGGGCTTTAATGAAACTGTTTTTT. Amino acid sequence: CAWSGAGALMKLFF.

This clone was counted between two and nine times. V and J are TRBV9 and TRBJ1-4; 8 bases map to TRBD1. With V trimmed by 1 base and J by 7 bases, 12 bases remained unmatched. There are 17 residues in the CDR3. The germline V gene encodes CDR1 SGDLS and CDR2 YYNGEE. CDR3 loop: CASSVLGTGRNPEKLFF. Written as DNA, the CDR3 is TGTGCCAGCAGCGTACTTGGGACAGGTCGGAATCCTGAAAAACTGTTTTTT.

There are many counts of this clone. V is TRBV19 and J is TRBJ2-2; weak D call: TRBD1 (5 bases). CDR1 LNHDA and CDR2 SQIVND come from the germline V gene (reference sequence). The CDR3 covers 15 residues. Trimming left V 5 bases short and J 4 bases short, with 14 bases between. For the CDR3, the DNA is TGTGCCAGTAGTGGCCCAGGGCGCAGCACCGGGGAGCTGTTTTTT. It encodes CASSGPGRSTGELFF.

The chain links TRBV27 to TRBJ2-7, with D maybe TRBD1 (6 bases). V was clipped by 5 bases and J by 4 bases, with 15 bases between them. Germline lookup yields CDR1 MNHEY and CDR2 SMNVEV (reference sequence). The CDR3 sequence is 14 residues long. Written as DNA, the CDR3 is TGTGCCAGCAGTCCCATGGACAGATTATACGAGCAGTACGTC. Translated, it gives CASSPMDRLYEQYV.

J is TRBJ1-2 and V is TRBV10-2; D unresolved. CDR3 length: 12 residues. Trimming cost V 3 bases and J 8 bases, with 10 bases left between them. Germline assignment: CDR1 WSHSY and CDR2 SAAADI. The CDR3 DNA reads as TGCGCCAGCAGTGAAGGAGACGTCGGCTACACCTTC. Translation: CASSEGDVGYTF.

J is TRBJ2-3 and V is TRBV28, with 10 nucleotides matching TRBD2. This CDR3 has 15 amino acids. V shed 5 bases, J shed 2 bases, and the junction held 4 bases outside the gene matches. Germline CDR1 and CDR2: MDHEN and SYDVKM. CDR3 sequence: CASSQAGGHTDTQYF. CDR3 DNA: TGTGCCAGCAGTCAAGCGGGGGGGCACACAGATACGCAGTATTTT.

The table lists this clone with a count of one. V is TRBV12-3 or TRBV12-4 and J is TRBJ1-1, with D possibly being TRBD1 (5 bases). Trimming took off 3 bases at V and 7 bases at J, with 9 bases between the two ends. The CDR3 has 12 residues. The CDR3 spells CASSLLRGEAFF. Here the CDR3 DNA reads TGTGCCAGCAGTTTGTTAAGGGGTGAAGCTTTCTTT.

This clone was observed once. The rearrangement joins TRBV28 to TRBJ1-3; the D gene is possibly TRBD1 (5 bases). Germline V CDR1 and CDR2: MDHEN, SYDVKM. The CDR3 length is 14 residues. V lost 6 bases and J lost 2, with 11 bases in between. This chain's CDR3 is CASSTGGTGNTIYF. As DNA, the CDR3 is TGTGCCAGCAGCACGGGGGGAACTGGAAACACCATATATTTT.

Points on this clone: A junction boundary mismatches the germline segment, possibly from a read error. The chain employs TRBV7-9 and TRBJ1-5, with D perhaps matching TRBD1 (6 bases). Germline loops: CDR1 SEHNR, CDR2 FQNEAQ (reference sequence). The CDR3 extends over 13 amino acids. CDR3 sequence reads: CASSSAGASGMDF. The CDR3 DNA reads as TGTGCCAGCAGCTCGGCAGGGGCCTCCGGAATGGATTTT.

The CDR3 bases are TGCGCCAGCAGCCTTTTCGGGGGCCGACCTGGGCGAGGACAGGGTACGGGGGATACGCAGTATTTT. It codes for CASSLFGGRPGRGQGTGDTQYF. This sequence joins TRBV4-1 and TRBJ2-3; 8 bases match TRBD1. Germline assignment: CDR1 MGHRA and CDR2 YSYEKL. Losses at the gene ends were 4 bases for V and 6 bases for J; bases not matched to a gene: 30. The CDR3 consists of 22 residues.

V usage is TRBV4-2 and J usage is TRBJ1-4, with 8 nucleotides matching TRBD1. This CDR3 is built from 16 residues. CDR1 is LGHNA, CDR2 YNFKEQ, per germline. Unmatched junction bases numbered 10, after V lost 3 bases and J lost 7 bases. The CDR3 region is CASSQAGTGDSEKLFF. CDR3 sequence (DNA): TGTGCCAGCAGCCAGGCCGGGACAGGAGACAGTGAAAAACTGTTTTTT.

This chain uses TRBV21-1 with TRBJ1-2; TRBD1 is taken as the D call from the table, unchecked against the DNA. TRBV21-1 is a pseudogene. The CDR3 spans 13 residues. Here the CDR3 reads CASLTGGHYGYTF. The DNA of the CDR3 is TGTGCCAGCTTGACAGGGGGGCACTATGGCTACACCTTC.

This rearrangement joins TRBV5-5 to TRBJ1-1, with a possible D match to TRBD1 (5 bases). Germline V CDR1 and CDR2: SGHKS, YYEKEE (reference sequence). The CDR3 runs 15 residues. The V and J ends lost 4 bases and 2 bases respectively, with 15 bases between them. Here the CDR3 DNA reads TGTGCCAGCAGCACATCGAGACAGCTAAACACTGAAGCTTTCTTT. Its protein product is CASSTSRQLNTEAFF.

CDR3 sequence: CASSLIPGSGETQYF. CDR3 coding DNA: TGTGCCAGCAGCTTAATCCCAGGGTCAGGGGAGACCCAGTACTTC. This chain connects TRBV7-2 to TRBJ2-5; D is possibly TRBD1 (5 bases). V was clipped by 2 bases and J by 5 bases, with 15 bases between them. The CDR3 runs 15 residues. The germline CDR1 and CDR2 sequences are SGHTA and FQGNSA.

A single count supports this clone. The chain couples TRBV10-3 to TRBJ1-2; 8 nucleotides line up with TRBD1. Germline loops: CDR1 ENHRY, CDR2 SYGVKD. CDR3 size: 14 residues. Unmatched junction bases numbered 7, after V lost 7 bases and J lost 3 bases. In DNA, the CDR3 is TGTGCCATCACTCCGACAGGGGACTACTATGGCTACACCTTC. Translation: CAITPTGDYYGYTF.

The chain has TRBV18 and TRBJ1-4; D possibly corresponds to TRBD1 (6 bases). The CDR3 runs to 16 residues. The germline V gene encodes CDR1 KGHSH and CDR2 LQKENI. With 3 bases removed from V and 3 bases from J, the gap between germline ends came to 14 bases. The CDR3 here is CASSPQQGRANEKLFF. CDR3 nucleotides: TGTGCCAGCTCACCCCAACAGGGTCGCGCTAATGAAAAACTGTTTTTT. Looking up the rest from reference TRBV18 and TRBJ1-4 gives the full variable domain: NAGVMQNPRHLVRRRGQEARLRCSPMKGHSHVYWYRQLPEEGLKFMVYLQKENIIDESGMPKERFSAEFPKEGPSILRIQQVVRGDSAAYFCASSPQQGRANEKLFFGSGTQLSVL.

The chain has TRBV5-6 and TRBJ2-2; no definite D call. Trimming shortened V by 4 bases and J by 4 bases, and 8 bases separated the two germline ends. The CDR3 spans 13 residues. Per germline, CDR1 SGHDT and CDR2 YYEEEE. In DNA, the CDR3 is TGTGCCAGCAGCCCGGGTGGCACCGGGGAGCTGTTTTTT. Translation: CASSPGGTGELFF.

The sample holds many counts of this clone. This chain joins TRBV3-1 (or the pseudogene TRBV3-2) and TRBJ2-7; D ambiguous. Germline V lookup: CDR1 LGHDT, CDR2 YNNKEL (reference sequence). The CDR3 spans 17 residues. The V end was cut by 2 bases, the J end by 0 bases, with 17 bases between. The CDR3 here is CASSQFELLPSSYEQYV. The CDR3 region has the DNA TGTGCCAGCAGCCAATTCGAATTGCTCCCCAGCTCCTACGAGCAGTACGTC.